Listed here is a single TCR beta chain. Germline CDR1 reads MDHEN; CDR2 reads SYDVKM. The CDR3 totals 13 residues. V lost 6 bases to trimming and J lost 3 bases, with 12 bases between them. This specimen belongs to a study of CD8 T cells in Susac syndrome. Random-hexamer reverse transcription was applied to roughly 0.5 to 1 ug RNA. TCR beta CDR3 was amplified by immunoSEQ multiplex PCR. This amplification extended across 54 Vbeta and 13 Jbeta segments. TCRdb re-called the immunoSEQ multiplex PCR reads with MiXCR, one entry per CDR3 protein. The sample comprises tens of thousands of distinct CDR3 sequences, around 90% of which are singletons, and less than 0.55% rests with the top ten. CD8+ and CD4+ blood T cells underwent TCR beta sequencing.

This sequence was found in a human donor with multiple sclerosis. The chain employs TRBV28 and TRBJ2-7; D gene uncertain. The sample was CD8+ T cells from PBMCs. The CDR3 nucleotides read TGTGCCAGCAGCGGCAGGACCCGCTACGAGCAGTACTTC. Translation gives CASSGRTRYEQYF.